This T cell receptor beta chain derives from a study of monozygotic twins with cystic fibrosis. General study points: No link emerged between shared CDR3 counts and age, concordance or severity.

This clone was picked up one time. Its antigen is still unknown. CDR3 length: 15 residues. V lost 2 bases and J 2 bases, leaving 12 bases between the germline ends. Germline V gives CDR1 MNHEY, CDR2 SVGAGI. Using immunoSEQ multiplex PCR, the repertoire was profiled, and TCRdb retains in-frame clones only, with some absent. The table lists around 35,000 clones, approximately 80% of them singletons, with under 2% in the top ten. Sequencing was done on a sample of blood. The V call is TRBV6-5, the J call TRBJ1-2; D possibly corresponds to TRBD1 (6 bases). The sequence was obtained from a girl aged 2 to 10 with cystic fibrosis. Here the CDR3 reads CASSYLGGANYGYTF. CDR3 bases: TGTGCCAGCAGTTACCTCGGGGGCGCGAACTATGGCTACACCTTC.